This TCR beta chain is from a study of shared clonotypes between healthy human individuals. Study observations and caveats: With a few donors compared, around 5% of naive CD4 clonotypes were shared.

Trimming shortened V by 2 bases and J by 2 bases, and 16 bases separated the two germline ends. The CDR3 has 16 amino acids. Germline values: CDR1 WNHNN, CDR2 SYGVQD (reference sequence). CD4+ cells underwent separation, giving CD45RA+ naive and CD45RA-negative memory subsets. The sorted-subset replicate PCRs were given around 200 ng DNA, which is 30,000 or so T cell genomes. Profiling relied on immunoSEQ multiplex PCR, and the TCRdb table lists in-frame clones only, not all of them. The sample records 800,000 to 1,200,000 clones, around 78% being singletons. Concerning this clone itself: Its antigen is not identified.

Sequencing input: memory CD4+ T cells from PBMCs. Specified subset: CD45RA-negative fraction. This clonotype was sampled from a man aged 18 to 30 in good health. Some clones in this sample may be carry-over from other donors' samples. This chain connects TRBV10-1 to TRBJ2-7; perhaps D is TRBD1 or TRBD2 (5 bases each). The CDR3 is CASSEGGAGSPYEQYF. The CDR3 nucleotides are TGCGCCAGCAGTGAGGGGGGTGCAGGGAGCCCCTACGAGCAGTACTTC.